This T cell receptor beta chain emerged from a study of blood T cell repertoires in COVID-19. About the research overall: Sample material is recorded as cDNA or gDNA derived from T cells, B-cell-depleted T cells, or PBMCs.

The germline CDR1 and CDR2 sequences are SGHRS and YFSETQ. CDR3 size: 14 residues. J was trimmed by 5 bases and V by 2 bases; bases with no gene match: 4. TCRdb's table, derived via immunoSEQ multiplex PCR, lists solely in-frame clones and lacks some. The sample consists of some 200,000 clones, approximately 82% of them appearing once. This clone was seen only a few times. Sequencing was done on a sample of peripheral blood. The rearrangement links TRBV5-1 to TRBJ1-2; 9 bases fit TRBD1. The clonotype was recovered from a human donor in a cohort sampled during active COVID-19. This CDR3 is CASSFDRGVYGYTF. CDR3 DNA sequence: TGCGCCAGCAGCTTCGACAGGGGGGTTTATGGCTACACCTTC. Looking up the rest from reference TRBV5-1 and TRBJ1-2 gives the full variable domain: KAGVTQTPRYLIKTRGQQVTLSCSPISGHRSVSWYQQTPGQGLQFLFEYFSETQRNKGNFPGRFSGRQFSNSRSEMNVSTLELGDSALYLCASSFDRGVYGYTFGSGTRLTVV.